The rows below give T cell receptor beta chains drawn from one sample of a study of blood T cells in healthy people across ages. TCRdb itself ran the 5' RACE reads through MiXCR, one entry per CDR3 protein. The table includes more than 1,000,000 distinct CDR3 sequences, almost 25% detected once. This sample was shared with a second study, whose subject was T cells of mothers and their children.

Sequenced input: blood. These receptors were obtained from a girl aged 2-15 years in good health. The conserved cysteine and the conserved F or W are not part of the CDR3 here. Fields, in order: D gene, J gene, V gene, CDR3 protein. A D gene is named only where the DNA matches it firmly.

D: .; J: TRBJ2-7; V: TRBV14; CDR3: ASSQVFGGEQY
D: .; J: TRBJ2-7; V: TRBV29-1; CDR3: SVYHSYEQY
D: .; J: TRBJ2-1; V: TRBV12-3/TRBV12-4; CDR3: ASRTGRGRDEQF
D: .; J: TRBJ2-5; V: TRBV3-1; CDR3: ASSLLGGYQETQY
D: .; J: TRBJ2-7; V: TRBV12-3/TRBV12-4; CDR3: ASSFQGRNEQY
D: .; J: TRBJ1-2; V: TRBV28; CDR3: ASSLSAGARYGYT
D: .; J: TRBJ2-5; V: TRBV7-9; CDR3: ASSLFGRTQY
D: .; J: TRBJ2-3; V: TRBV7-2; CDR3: ASSLNVWGDTQY
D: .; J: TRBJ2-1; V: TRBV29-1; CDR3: SGGGNNEQF
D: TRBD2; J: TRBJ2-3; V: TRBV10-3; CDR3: AISDPLAGAPEY
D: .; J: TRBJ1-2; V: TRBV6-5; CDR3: ASSYYGVGYT
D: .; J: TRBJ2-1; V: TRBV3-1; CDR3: ASSRTGQGNEQF
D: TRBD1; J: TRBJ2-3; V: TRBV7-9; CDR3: ASSSGQGETDTQY
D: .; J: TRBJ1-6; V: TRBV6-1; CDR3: ASSEQPLH
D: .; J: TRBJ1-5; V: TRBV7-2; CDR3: ASSLFGDLGGNQPQH
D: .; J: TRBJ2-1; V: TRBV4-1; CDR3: ASSLAPEHNEQF
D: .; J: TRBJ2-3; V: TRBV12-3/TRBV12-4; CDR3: ASSLLEGGPRADTQY
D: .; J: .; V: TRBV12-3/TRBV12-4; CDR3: ASSFDRPLNEQY
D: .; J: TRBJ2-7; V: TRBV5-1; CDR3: ASGTGGLYEQY
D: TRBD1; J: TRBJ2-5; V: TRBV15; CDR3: ATSRGQGQETQY
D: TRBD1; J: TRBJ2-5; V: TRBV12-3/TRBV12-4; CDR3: ASSPRQGRKTQY
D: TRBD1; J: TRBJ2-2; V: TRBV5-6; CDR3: ASSSRQGKRAGELF
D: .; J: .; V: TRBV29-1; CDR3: SVQQQGISYEQY
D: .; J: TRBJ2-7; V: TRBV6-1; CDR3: ASSSRTLSPYEQY
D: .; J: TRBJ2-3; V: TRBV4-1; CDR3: ASSQIVDTQY
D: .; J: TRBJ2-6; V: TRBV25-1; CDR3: ASSEWSRVGRANVLT
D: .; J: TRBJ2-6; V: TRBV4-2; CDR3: ASSQEGGTGANVLT
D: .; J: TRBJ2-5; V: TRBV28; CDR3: ASSLGQRLETQY
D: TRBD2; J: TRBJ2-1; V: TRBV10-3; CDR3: AISAGVISGNSYNEQF
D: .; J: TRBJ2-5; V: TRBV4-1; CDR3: ASSQVERWGETQY
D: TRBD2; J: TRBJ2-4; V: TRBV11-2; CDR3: ASTWEGDIQY
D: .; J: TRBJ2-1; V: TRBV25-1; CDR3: ASSELGTIGYNEQF
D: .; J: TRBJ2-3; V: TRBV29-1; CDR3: SVVGSTDTQY
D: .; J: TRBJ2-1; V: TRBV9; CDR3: ASSVNGKDQQQNEQF
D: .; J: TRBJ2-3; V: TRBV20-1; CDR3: SARRGTLTDTQY
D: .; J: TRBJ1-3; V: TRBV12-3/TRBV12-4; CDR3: ASSFIRSGNTIY
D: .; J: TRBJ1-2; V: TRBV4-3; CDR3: ASSQEIEDSGLNYGYT
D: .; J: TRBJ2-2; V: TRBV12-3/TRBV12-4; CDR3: AKLLANTGELF
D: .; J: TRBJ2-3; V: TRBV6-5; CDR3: ASSSEAGEDTQY
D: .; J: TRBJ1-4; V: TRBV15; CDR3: ATSRDRDSYEKLF
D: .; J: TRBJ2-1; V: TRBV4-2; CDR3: ASSQVGYSGFNEQF
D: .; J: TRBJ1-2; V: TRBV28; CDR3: ASSPFLNYGYT
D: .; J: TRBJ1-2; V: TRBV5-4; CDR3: ASSLWQLSGYT
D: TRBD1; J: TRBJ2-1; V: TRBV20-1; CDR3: SAGDGDRSYNEQF
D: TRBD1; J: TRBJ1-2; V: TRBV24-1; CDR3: TTSDTNRGLHYGYT